Included here is one T cell receptor beta chain sequence, with context. The data derive from a study of T-cell reconstitution after alpha-beta-depleted transplantation in children. This CDR3 is 13 amino acids long. Germline V lookup: CDR1 LGHNA, CDR2 YSLEER. Between the trimmed V and J ends, which lost 6 bases and 2 bases, there was a span of 10 bases. For TCRbeta, the library was prepared with unique molecular identifiers. From the PCR reads, TCRdb called clonotypes with MiXCR, one entry per CDR3 protein. The data hold a few hundred thousand distinct CDR3 sequences, with 10% to 15% observed a single time.

Sequenced material: PBMCs, mostly from graft donor cells, taken 360 days after TCRalphabeta/CD19-depleted stem cell transplant. The chain recombines TRBV4-3 with TRBJ2-5, with no clear D. This clonotype was sampled from a male patient under 18 who had a stem cell transplant for acute myeloid leukemia, so the T cells may come from the graft donor. The CDR3 sequence is CASSQRNQETQYF. CDR3 bases: TGCGCCAGCAGTCAGAGGAATCAAGAGACCCAGTACTTC.